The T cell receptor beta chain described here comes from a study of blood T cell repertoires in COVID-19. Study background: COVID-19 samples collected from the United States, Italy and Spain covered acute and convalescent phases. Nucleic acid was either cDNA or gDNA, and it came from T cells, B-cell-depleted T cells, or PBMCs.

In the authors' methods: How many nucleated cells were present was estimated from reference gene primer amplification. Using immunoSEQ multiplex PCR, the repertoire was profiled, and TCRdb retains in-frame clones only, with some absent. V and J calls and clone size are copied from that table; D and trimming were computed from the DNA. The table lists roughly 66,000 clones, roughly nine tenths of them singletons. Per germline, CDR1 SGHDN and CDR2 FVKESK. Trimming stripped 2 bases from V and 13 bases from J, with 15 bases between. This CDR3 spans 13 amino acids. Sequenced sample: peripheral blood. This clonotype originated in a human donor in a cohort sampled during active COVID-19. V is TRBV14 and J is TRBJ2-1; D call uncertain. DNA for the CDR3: TGTGCCAGCAGCCAATCCCCCCAGCGTCCTCAGTTCTTC. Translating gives CASSQSPQRPQFF.